One and the same sample provided the 31 T cell receptor beta chains below, sequenced in a study of blood T cell repertoires in COVID-19. Some clones are missing from TCRdb's copy, which holds only in-frame ones; the method was immunoSEQ multiplex PCR. This table has some 190,000 clones, more than 85% appearing once. Sequencing was done on a sample of peripheral blood. Every receptor here comes from a man aged 25-45 years with acute or convalescent COVID-19.

This clone has only a few counts. V is TRBV5-1 and J is TRBJ1-4, with D possibly being TRBD1 (5 bases). CDR1 is SGHRS, CDR2 YFSETQ, per germline. Trimming pared 0 bases from V and 4 bases from J, leaving 13 bases between. The length of the CDR3 is 16 residues. CDR3 bases: TGCGCCAGCAGCTTGGCCGAGTCAGGGTATAATGAAAAACTGTTTTTT. It is translated as CASSLAESGYNEKLFF.

About this clone: Other DNA sequences from this sample encode an identical CDR3 as well. The V call is TRBV28, the J call TRBJ1-2; D not certain. The germline CDR1 and CDR2 sequences are MDHEN and SYDVKM. The CDR3 contains 13 residues. V lost 3 bases and J 3 bases, leaving 8 bases between the germline ends. Here the CDR3 DNA reads TGTGCCAGCAGTTTTCTCCGGGACTATGGCTACACCTTC. Protein sequence: CASSFLRDYGYTF.

The rearrangement links TRBV29-1 to TRBJ2-2; unclear D gene. The germline gives CDR1 SQVTM, CDR2 ANQGSEA. The V and J ends lost 2 bases and 8 bases respectively, with 12 bases between them. CDR3 length equals 13 residues. Here the CDR3 reads CSVEYPWSGELFF. CDR3 in DNA: TGCAGCGTTGAATATCCTTGGAGTGGGGAGCTGTTTTTT.

The CDR3 spells CASSIGSRGIRPQHF. The CDR3 nucleotides are TGTGCCAGTAGTATAGGAAGCAGGGGCATTCGGCCCCAGCATTTT. The genes are TRBV19 and TRBJ1-5, with a tentative D call TRBD1 (6 bases). The CDR3 is 15 amino acids. Trimming cost V 1 base and J 9 bases, with 16 bases left between them. Germline-derived CDR1 and CDR2 are LNHDA and SQIVND (reference sequence).

This chain uses TRBV10-3 with TRBJ1-4; weak D call: TRBD1 (6 bases). This CDR3 comprises 13 residues. V was cut by 10 bases and J by 1 base, with 10 bases left in between. Germline CDR1 and CDR2: ENHRY and SYGVKD. Here the CDR3 DNA reads TGTGCCACCAAAGGGGGAACTAATGAAAAACTGTTTTTT. Residues: CATKGGTNEKLFF.

The rearrangement joins TRBV18 to TRBJ2-2; TRBD1 agrees at 8 bases. Germline CDR1 KGHSH, CDR2 LQKENI. The CDR3 is made up of 14 amino acids. Trimming at V came to 4 bases and at J to 5 bases, leaving 3 bases not matched to a gene. The CDR3, as DNA: TGTGCCAGCTCACAAGGACAGGGAACCGGGGAGCTGTTTTTT. This encodes CASSQGQGTGELFF. The complete variable domain, with remaining parts taken from reference TRBV18 and TRBJ2-2, reads NAGVMQNPRHLVRRRGQEARLRCSPMKGHSHVYWYRQLPEEGLKFMVYLQKENIIDESGMPKERFSAEFPKEGPSILRIQQVVRGDSAAYFCASSQGQGTGELFFGEGSRLTVL.

For the CDR3, the DNA is TGTGCCAGTAAGGACACGAACACCGGGGAGCTGTTTTTT. Protein sequence: CASKDTNTGELFF. J is TRBJ2-2 and V is TRBV19, with D perhaps matching TRBD1 (5 bases). Trimming pared 7 bases from V and 0 bases from J, leaving 6 bases between. The CDR3 is 13 amino acids. Germline CDR1 LNHDA, CDR2 SQIVND (reference sequence). Looking up the rest from reference TRBV19 and TRBJ2-2 gives the full variable domain: DGGITQSPKYLFRKEGQNVTLSCEQNLNHDAMYWYRQDPGQGLRLIYYSQIVNDFQKGDIAEGYSVSREKKESFPLTVTSAQKNPTAFYLCASKDTNTGELFFGEGSRLTVL.

As regards this clone: At one end, the junction sequence differs from germline, possibly due to a read error. This rearrangement joins TRBV7-7 to TRBJ2-1; D is possibly TRBD2 (6 bases). The germline V gene encodes CDR1 SSHAT and CDR2 FNYEAQ (reference sequence). The CDR3 is made up of 15 amino acids. DNA of the CDR3: TGTGCTAGCAGCCTCCGGGACTCCGGAGGAAATGAGCAGTTCTTC. Amino acids: CASSLRDSGGNEQFF.

The chain is built from TRBV2 and TRBJ1-2; 7 nucleotides agree with TRBD1. This CDR3 is 15 amino acids long. V trimming: 6 bases; J trimming: 7 bases; junction bases outside the gene matches: 14. CDR1 is SNHLY and CDR2 is FYNNEI in the germline V gene. The CDR3 here is CASRDSTGERSGYTF. The CDR3 DNA reads as TGTGCCAGCAGAGACTCTACAGGGGAACGAAGTGGCTACACCTTC.

V usage is TRBV27 and J usage is TRBJ1-5; D is perhaps TRBD1 (6 bases). Germline CDR1 MNHEY, CDR2 SMNVEV (reference sequence). The CDR3 covers 12 residues. Trimming pared 2 bases from V and 11 bases from J, leaving 10 bases between. As DNA, the CDR3 is TGTGCCAGCAGTTTAAAGGGGGAATCCCAGCATTTT. It translates to CASSLKGESQHF.

The chain links TRBV7-3 to TRBJ2-2, with TRBD2 identical over 9 bases. Trimming cost V 6 bases and J 3 bases; bases outside gene matches: 2. The CDR3 spans 14 residues. In germline, CDR1 is SGHTA, CDR2 FQGTGA. CDR3 amino acids: CASRERGDTGELFF. The CDR3 DNA reads TGTGCCAGCAGGGAGCGGGGGGACACCGGGGAGCTGTTTTTT.

This rearrangement joins TRBV19 to TRBJ2-1; 9 bases are shared with TRBD1. The CDR3 contains 14 residues. V gave up 4 bases and J gave up 13 bases; unmatched junction bases: 11. CDR1 is LNHDA, CDR2 SQIVND, per germline (reference sequence). CDR3 residues: CASSRPDRDREQFF. CDR3 DNA sequence: TGTGCCAGTAGTAGGCCAGACCGGGACAGGGAACAGTTCTTC.

The V gene is TRBV5-3, the J gene TRBJ2-1; no reliable D call. TRBV5-3 falls under the ORF class, with uncertain function. The CDR3 loop spans 11 amino acids. The V and J ends lost 1 base and 10 bases respectively, with 6 bases between them. As DNA, the CDR3 is TGTGCCAGAAGCTTGTGGCCGGAGCAGTTCTTC. This encodes CARSLWPEQFF.

The chain joins TRBV7-8 to TRBJ2-7; TRBD2 matches at 8 bases. After removal of 5 bases from V and 3 bases from J, the junction contained 6 bases not matched to a gene. The CDR3 is made up of 14 amino acids. CDR1 and CDR2 (germline): SGHVS, FQNEAQ. The CDR3 region has the DNA TGTGCCAGCAGCCCCCAGCGGGAGAACTACGAGCAGTACTTC. This codes for CASSPQRENYEQYF.

J is TRBJ1-1 and V is TRBV12-3 or TRBV12-4; D gene ambiguous. V lost 8 bases to trimming and J lost 0 bases, with 10 bases between them. The CDR3 runs 13 residues. CDR3: CASGRWLNTEAFF. DNA for the CDR3: TGTGCCAGCGGCAGGTGGTTGAACACTGAAGCTTTCTTT.

The CDR3 loop is CASSLGGGGVSYNEQFF. In DNA, the CDR3 is TGTGCCAGCAGCTTAGGAGGTGGCGGGGTATCCTACAATGAGCAGTTCTTC. The J gene is TRBJ2-1, the V gene TRBV7-9; a possible D gene is TRBD2 (6 bases). Germline values: CDR1 SEHNR, CDR2 FQNEAQ (reference sequence). V lost 1 base, J lost 1 base, and 14 bases lay in between. This CDR3 has 17 amino acids.

The V gene is TRBV21-1, the J gene TRBJ2-2; the table's TRBD1 call for D was not verified on the DNA. TRBV21-1 is a recognized pseudogene. The CDR3 contains 15 residues. The CDR3 sequence: CASFRDRKFGGELFF. The DNA of the CDR3 is TGTGCCAGCTTCAGGGACAGGAAGTTTGGCGGGGAGCTGTTTTTT.

This chain joins TRBV6-6 and TRBJ1-2; TRBD1 matches 7 bases. J gave up 2 bases and V 5 bases, and 5 bases lay outside the gene matches. This CDR3 contains 14 residues. The germline V gene encodes CDR1 MNHNY and CDR2 SVGAGI (reference sequence). CDR3 protein: CASSQTGQNYGYTF. CDR3 nucleotides: TGTGCCAGCAGTCAGACGGGACAGAACTATGGCTACACCTTC.

The chain combines TRBV3-1 (or the pseudogene TRBV3-2) with TRBJ1-3; D remains unclear. Germline CDR1 LGHDT, CDR2 YNNKEL (reference sequence). V was cut by 1 base and J by 4 bases, with 14 bases left in between. The CDR3 is 16 amino acids. CDR3: CASSQGQQLRGNTIYF. CDR3 in DNA: TGTGCCAGCAGCCAAGGGCAACAGCTAAGGGGAAACACCATATATTTT.

The V call is TRBV6-5, the J call TRBJ2-3, with 7 bases matching TRBD1. The V segment lost 5 bases and the J segment 4 bases; nucleotides outside the gene matches: 6. The CDR3 extends over 14 amino acids. Germline CDR1 reads MNHEY; CDR2 reads SVGAGI. CDR3 sequence (DNA): TGTGCCAGCAGTCTCAATACAGGGGCAGATACGCAGTATTTT. As protein: CASSLNTGADTQYF.

This chain connects TRBV6-5 to TRBJ2-7, with 9 positions matching TRBD1. Unmatched junction bases numbered 8, after V lost 5 bases and J lost 6 bases. This CDR3 is built from 14 residues. Germline lookup yields CDR1 MNHEY and CDR2 SVGAGI. CDR3 DNA sequence: TGTGCCAGCAGTCCCGGGACAGGGATCTCCGAGCAGTACTTC. Its protein product is CASSPGTGISEQYF.

The chain carries TRBV29-1 and TRBJ1-2, with 9 bases that match TRBD1. The V and J ends lost 6 bases and 6 bases, in that order; junction bases with no gene match: 5. This CDR3 has 12 amino acids. Germline V CDR1 and CDR2: SQVTM, ANQGSEA. CDR3 in DNA: TGCAGCGTGAAGACAGGGGGGGATGGCTACACCTTC. This gives the protein CSVKTGGDGYTF.

This chain uses TRBV28 with TRBJ1-4; TRBD1 might be the D (5 bases). The CDR3 is 14 residues long. The ends were cut back, 9 bases at V and 7 bases at J, with 18 bases in the middle. Germline V CDR1 and CDR2: MDHEN, SYDVKM. In nucleotides, the CDR3 is TGTGCCAGTGCCGTGACAGCCAGGGCTGAAAAACTGTTTTTT. Translating gives CASAVTARAEKLFF.

V usage is TRBV19 and J usage is TRBJ1-4; 8 positions match TRBD1. CDR3 length: 13 amino acids. Germline CDR1 LNHDA, CDR2 SQIVND (reference sequence). Trimming cost V 8 bases and J 4 bases; bases outside gene matches: 3. The CDR3 loop is CASPGTGNEKLFF. In nucleotides, the CDR3 is TGTGCCAGTCCCGGGACAGGTAATGAAAAACTGTTTTTT.

V and J are TRBV19 and TRBJ2-2, with 11 bases identical to TRBD1. Per germline, CDR1 LNHDA and CDR2 SQIVND (reference sequence). V lost 5 bases to trimming and J lost 5 bases; unmatched junction nucleotides: 1. The CDR3 is made up of 14 amino acids. In nucleotides, the CDR3 is TGTGCCAGTAGTGGGACAGGGGGGACCGGGGAGCTGTTTTTT. It is translated as CASSGTGGTGELFF.

The chain couples TRBV20-1 to TRBJ2-6; D is uncertain. CDR3 length equals 18 residues. Germline V gene lookup returns CDR1 DFQATT and CDR2 SNEGSKA (reference sequence). The V end was cut by 3 bases, the J end by 2 bases, with 20 bases between. The CDR3 sequence: CSASVGFLRGTGANVLTF. Here the CDR3 DNA reads TGCAGTGCTAGTGTAGGCTTTCTTCGAGGTACTGGGGCCAACGTCCTGACTTTC.

Regarding this clone: The same CDR3 also results from other DNA sequences found in this sample. The chain couples TRBV7-9 to TRBJ2-1, with TRBD2 matching 9 bases. The CDR3 has 15 amino acids. Germline values: CDR1 SEHNR, CDR2 FQNEAQ (reference sequence). With V trimmed by 3 bases and J by 10 bases, 10 bases remained unmatched. CDR3 DNA sequence: TGTGCCAGCAGCTTGGGGGCGGGAGGGCCCGGGGAGCAGTTCTTC. This sequence encodes CASSLGAGGPGEQFF.

This clone occurred once. The V and J genes are TRBV30 and TRBJ1-6; 7 bases align to TRBD1. In germline, CDR1 is GTSNPN, CDR2 SVGIG (reference sequence). With V trimmed by 3 bases and J by 7 bases, 9 bases remained unmatched. This CDR3 has 15 amino acids. This CDR3 is CAWSRRDSQNSPLHF. The CDR3 DNA reads TGTGCCTGGAGCCGACGGGACAGTCAAAATTCACCCCTCCACTTT.

The rearrangement joins TRBV24-1 to TRBJ2-2; TRBD2 might be the D (6 bases). Between the trimmed V and J ends, which lost 5 bases and 6 bases, there was a span of 9 bases. The germline V gene has CDR1 KGHDR and CDR2 SFDVKD. The CDR3 is 13 residues long. The CDR3 reads CATSGIAAGELFF. The DNA of the CDR3 is TGTGCCACCAGTGGCATAGCGGCCGGGGAGCTGTTTTTT.

This rearrangement joins TRBV29-1 to TRBJ2-3; TRBD1 is a possible D gene (6 bases). The V gene lost 5 bases and the J gene lost 3 bases, with 9 bases spanning the gap. The CDR3 length is 12 residues. Looked up from germline, CDR1 is SQVTM and CDR2 is ANQGSEA. Here the CDR3 DNA reads TGCAGCGTTAACGGACAGACAGATACGCAGTATTTT. Translated, it gives CSVNGQTDTQYF.

The chain recombines TRBV10-3 with TRBJ1-4, with D possibly TRBD1 on 5 matching bases. This CDR3 region has 14 residues. Between the trimmed V and J ends, which lost 9 bases and 2 bases, there was a span of 13 bases. Germline values: CDR1 ENHRY, CDR2 SYGVKD. The CDR3 DNA sequence: TGTGCCATTAAGCCGACAGCGACTAATGAAAAACTGTTTTTT. Amino acids: CAIKPTATNEKLFF.